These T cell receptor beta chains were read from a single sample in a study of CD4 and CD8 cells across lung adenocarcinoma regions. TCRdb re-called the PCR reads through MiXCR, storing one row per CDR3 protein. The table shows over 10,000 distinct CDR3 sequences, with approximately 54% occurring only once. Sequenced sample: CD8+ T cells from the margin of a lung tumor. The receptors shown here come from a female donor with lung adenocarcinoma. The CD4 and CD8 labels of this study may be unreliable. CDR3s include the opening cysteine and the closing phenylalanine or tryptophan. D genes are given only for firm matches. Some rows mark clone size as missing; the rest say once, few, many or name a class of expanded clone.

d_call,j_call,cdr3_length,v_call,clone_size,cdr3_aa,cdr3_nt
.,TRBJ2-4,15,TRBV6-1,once,CGSGPGVGAKDIQYF,TGTGGCAGCGGTCCGGGGGTGGGGGCCAAAGACATTCAGTACTTT
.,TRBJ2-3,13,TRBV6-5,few,CASSYSWGDTQYF,TGTGCCAGCAGTTACTCGTGGGGAGATACGCAGTATTTT
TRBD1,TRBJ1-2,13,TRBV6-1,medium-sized,CASSDRGSYGYTF,TGTGCCAGCAGTGACAGGGGGTCATATGGCTACACCTTC
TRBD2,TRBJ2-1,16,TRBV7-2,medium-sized,CASSLVAAAGGVEQFF,TGTGCCAGCAGCTTAGTGGCAGCAGCGGGGGGTGTTGAGCAGTTCTTC
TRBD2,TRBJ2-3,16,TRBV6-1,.,CASRPSGLPAKDMQYF,TGTGCCAGCCGTCCTAGCGGGCTCCCAGCCAAAGACATGCAGTATTTT
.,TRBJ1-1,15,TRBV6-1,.,CASSEAPVGNTEAFF,TGTGCCAGCAGTGAAGCTCCGGTCGGGAACACTGAAGCTTTCTTT
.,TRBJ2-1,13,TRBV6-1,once,CASQVLSSYEQFF,TGTGCCAGCCAAGTCTTAAGCTCCTACGAGCAGTTCTTC
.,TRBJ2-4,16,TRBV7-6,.,CASSLSGLGGTNIQYF,TGTGCCAGCAGCCTCTCGGGGCTGGGCGGCACAAATATTCAGTACTTC
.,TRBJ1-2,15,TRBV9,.,CASSGSVALNYGYTF,TGTGCCAGCAGCGGTTCCGTCGCACTTAACTATGGCTACACCTTC
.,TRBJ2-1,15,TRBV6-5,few,CASSFFARVGDEQFF,TGTGCCAGCAGTTTCTTCGCGCGGGTCGGCGATGAGCAGTTCTTC
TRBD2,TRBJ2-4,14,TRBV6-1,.,CARLGGGDKDIQYF,TGTGCGAGGCTGGGGGGGGGTGACAAAGACATCCAGTACTTC
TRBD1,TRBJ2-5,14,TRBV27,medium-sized,CASAPSGTGETQYF,TGTGCCAGCGCTCCTTCCGGGACAGGCGAGACCCAGTACTTC
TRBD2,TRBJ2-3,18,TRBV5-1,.,CASSPTFSPSGTTRPQYF,TGCGCCAGCAGCCCCACGTTTAGTCCTAGCGGAACTACCCGGCCGCAGTATTTT
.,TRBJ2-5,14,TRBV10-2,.,CASSESGEQETQYF,TGCGCCAGCAGTGAGTCCGGAGAGCAAGAGACCCAGTACTTC
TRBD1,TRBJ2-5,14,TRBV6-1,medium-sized,CASSGAGGAETQYF,TGTGCCAGCAGTGGTGCAGGGGGCGCGGAGACCCAGTACTTC
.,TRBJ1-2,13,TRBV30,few,CAWRYHESDGYTF,TGTGCCTGGAGATATCACGAAAGTGATGGCTACACCTTC
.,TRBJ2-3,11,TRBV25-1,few,CASSEYGVGFF,TGTGCCAGCAGTGAATATGGGGTAGGGTTCTTC
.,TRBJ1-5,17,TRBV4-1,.,CASSQDAPWGLFQPQHF,TGCGCCAGCAGCCAAGATGCCCCCTGGGGTCTGTTTCAGCCCCAGCATTTT
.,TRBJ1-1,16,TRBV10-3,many,CAISPGVALLNTEAFF,TGTGCCATCAGCCCAGGGGTCGCCCTTTTGAACACTGAAGCTTTCTTT
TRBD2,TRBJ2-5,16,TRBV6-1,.,CASSPPERGLQETQYF,TGTGCCAGCAGTCCTCCCGAGCGGGGGCTCCAAGAGACCCAGTACTTC
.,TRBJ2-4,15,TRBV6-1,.,CASGPRLWAPNTQYF,TGTGCCAGCGGTCCGAGGCTGTGGGCCCCAAACACGCAGTACTTT
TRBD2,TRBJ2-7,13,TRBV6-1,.,CASGREFPNEQYF,TGTGCCAGCGGGCGGGAGTTTCCAAATGAGCAGTACTTC
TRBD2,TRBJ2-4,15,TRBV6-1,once,CGSSPGRGAPNTQYF,TGTGGCAGCAGTCCGGGGCGGGGGGCCCCAAATACTCAGTACTTC
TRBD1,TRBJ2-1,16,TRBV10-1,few,CASSAGGGGGYNEQFF,TGCGCCAGCAGTGCAGGGGGTGGCGGAGGCTACAATGAGCAGTTCTTC
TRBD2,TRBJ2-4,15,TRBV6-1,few,CASSPGRGAKDTQYF,TGTGCCAGCAGTCCGGGGCGGGGGGCCAAAGATACGCAGTACTTC
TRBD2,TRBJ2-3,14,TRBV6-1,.,CAGSEGGGQETQYF,TGTGCGGGCAGTGAAGGCGGGGGGCAAGAGACGCAGTATTTT
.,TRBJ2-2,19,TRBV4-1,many,CASSQRFKSGGQNTGELFF,TGCGCCAGCAGCCAGAGGTTTAAGAGCGGCGGACAAAACACCGGGGAGCTGTTTTTT
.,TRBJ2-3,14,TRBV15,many,CATRTGGGTDTQYF,TGTGCCACCAGAACAGGGGGAGGGACAGATACGCAGTATTTT
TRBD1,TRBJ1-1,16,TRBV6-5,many,CASSYHTGGRNTEAFF,TGTGCCAGCAGTTACCACACAGGGGGCCGGAACACTGAAGCTTTCTTT
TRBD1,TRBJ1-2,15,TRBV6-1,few,CASRDRGNTNYGYTF,TGTGCCAGCAGGGACAGGGGAAATACTAACTATGGCTACACCTTC
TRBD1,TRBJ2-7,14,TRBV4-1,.,CASSQEDRTYEQYF,TGCGCCAGCAGCCAAGAGGACAGGACCTACGAGCAGTACTTC
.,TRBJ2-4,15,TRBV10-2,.,CASREGLGAKNIQYF,TGCGCCAGCAGAGAGGGACTGGGGGCCAAAAACATTCAGTACTTC
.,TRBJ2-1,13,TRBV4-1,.,CASSQARNNEQFF,TGCGCCAGCAGCCAAGCGCGGAACAATGAGCAGTTCTTC
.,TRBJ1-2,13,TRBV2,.,CASSVQKKGGYTF,TGTGCCAGCAGTGTCCAAAAAAAGGGTGGCTACACCTTC
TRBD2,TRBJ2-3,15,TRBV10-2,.,CASRDLAGSTNIQYF,TGCGCCAGCAGAGATCTAGCGGGGAGCACAAATATTCAGTATTTT
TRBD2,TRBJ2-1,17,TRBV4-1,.,CASSHSLAGVTYNEQFF,TGCGCCAGCAGCCACAGCCTAGCGGGAGTCACCTACAATGAGCAGTTCTTC
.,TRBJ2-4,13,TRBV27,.,CVTGLRAKNTQYF,TGTGTCACGGGGCTGAGAGCCAAAAACACTCAGTACTTC
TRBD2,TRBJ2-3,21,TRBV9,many,CASSGRGRGGLAGDITDTQYF,TGTGCCAGCAGCGGACGCGGGCGGGGGGGGCTAGCGGGGGACATCACAGATACGCAGTATTTT
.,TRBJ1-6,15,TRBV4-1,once,CASSRTGRKESPLHF,TGCGCCAGCAGCAGAACAGGGCGTAAAGAATCACCCCTCCACTTT
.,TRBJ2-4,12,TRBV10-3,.,CAMPRAKDTQYF,TGTGCCATGCCCAGAGCCAAAGACACTCAGTACTTC
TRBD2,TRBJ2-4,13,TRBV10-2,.,CVAGLGATDTQYF,TGCGTAGCGGGGCTGGGGGCCACAGATACTCAGTACTTC
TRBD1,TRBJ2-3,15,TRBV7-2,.,CASSTGQGAINTQYF,TGTGCCAGCAGCACGGGGCAGGGGGCCATAAATACGCAGTATTTC
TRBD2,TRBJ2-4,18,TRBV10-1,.,CASSETRSGGGATNTQYF,TGCGCCAGCAGTGAGACCCGTTCGGGGGGGGGAGCCACAAACACTCAGTACTTC
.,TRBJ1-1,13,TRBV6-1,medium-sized,CASSTTPNTEAFF,TGTGCCAGCAGTACGACACCAAACACTGAAGCTTTCTTT
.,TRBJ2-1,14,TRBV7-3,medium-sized,CASSLSSEYNEQFF,TGTGCCAGCAGCTTATCTAGCGAATACAATGAGCAGTTCTTC
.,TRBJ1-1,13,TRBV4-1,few,CASSQGMNTEAFF,TGCGCCAGCAGCCAAGGGATGAACACTGAAGCTTTCTTT